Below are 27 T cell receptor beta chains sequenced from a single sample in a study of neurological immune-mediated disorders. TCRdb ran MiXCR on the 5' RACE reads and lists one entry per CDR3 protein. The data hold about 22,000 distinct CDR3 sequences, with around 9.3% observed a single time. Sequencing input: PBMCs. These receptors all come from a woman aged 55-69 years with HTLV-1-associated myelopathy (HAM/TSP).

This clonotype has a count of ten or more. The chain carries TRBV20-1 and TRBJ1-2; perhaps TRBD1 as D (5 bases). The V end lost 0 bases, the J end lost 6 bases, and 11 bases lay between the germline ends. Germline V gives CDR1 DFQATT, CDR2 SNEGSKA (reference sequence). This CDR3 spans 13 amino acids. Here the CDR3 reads CSARDWDQDGYTF. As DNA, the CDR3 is TGCAGTGCTAGAGACTGGGACCAGGATGGCTACACCTTC.

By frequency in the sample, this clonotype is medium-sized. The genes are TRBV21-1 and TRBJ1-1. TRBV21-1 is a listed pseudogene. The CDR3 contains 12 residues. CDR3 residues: CASSKGGTEAFF. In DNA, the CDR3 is TGTGCCAGCAGCAAAGGTGGCACTGAAGCTTTCTTT.

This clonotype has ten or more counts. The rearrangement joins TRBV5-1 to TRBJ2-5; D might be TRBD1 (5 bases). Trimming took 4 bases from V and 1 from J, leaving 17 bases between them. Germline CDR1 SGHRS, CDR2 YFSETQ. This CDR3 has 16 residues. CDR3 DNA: TGCGCCAGCAGCCCTAACCTCGACAGAGGCCAAGAGACCCAGTACTTC. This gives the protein CASSPNLDRGQETQYF.

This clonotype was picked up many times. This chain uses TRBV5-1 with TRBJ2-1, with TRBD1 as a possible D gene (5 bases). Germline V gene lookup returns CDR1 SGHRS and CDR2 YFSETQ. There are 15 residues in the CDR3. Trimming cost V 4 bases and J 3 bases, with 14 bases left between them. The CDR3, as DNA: TGCGCCAGCAGCCCTGACAGACTCAACTACAATGAGCAGTTCTTC. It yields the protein CASSPDRLNYNEQFF.

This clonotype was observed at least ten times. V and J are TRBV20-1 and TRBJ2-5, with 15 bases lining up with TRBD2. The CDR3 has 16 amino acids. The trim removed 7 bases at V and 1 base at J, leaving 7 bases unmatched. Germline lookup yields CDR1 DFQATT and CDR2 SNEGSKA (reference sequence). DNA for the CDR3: TGCAGTGTCGGACTAGCGGGGGGGCGAAGCCAAGAGACCCAGTACTTC. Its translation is CSVGLAGGRSQETQYF.

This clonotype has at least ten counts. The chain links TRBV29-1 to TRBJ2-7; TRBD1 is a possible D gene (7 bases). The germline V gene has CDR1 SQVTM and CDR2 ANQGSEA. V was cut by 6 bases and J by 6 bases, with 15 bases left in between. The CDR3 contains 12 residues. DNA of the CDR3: TGCAGCGTCGGGACAGCCGGGGGCGAGCAGTACTTC. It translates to CSVGTAGGEQYF.

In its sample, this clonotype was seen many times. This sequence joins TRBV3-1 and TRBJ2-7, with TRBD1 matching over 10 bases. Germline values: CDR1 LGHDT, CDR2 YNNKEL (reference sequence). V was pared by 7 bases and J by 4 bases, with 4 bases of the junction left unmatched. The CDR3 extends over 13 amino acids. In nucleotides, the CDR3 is TGTGCCAGCACCTGGACAGGGGGGTACGAGCAGTACTTC. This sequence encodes CASTWTGGYEQYF.

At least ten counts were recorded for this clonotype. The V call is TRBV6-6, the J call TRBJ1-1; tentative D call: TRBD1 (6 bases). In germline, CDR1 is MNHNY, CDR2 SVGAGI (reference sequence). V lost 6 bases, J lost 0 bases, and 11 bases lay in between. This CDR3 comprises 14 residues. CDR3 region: CASRRTEMNTEAFF. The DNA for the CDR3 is TGTGCCAGCAGAAGGACAGAGATGAACACTGAAGCTTTCTTT.

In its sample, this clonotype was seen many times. The CDR3 here is CASSLIGISSYNEQFF. CDR3 nucleotide sequence: TGCGCCAGCAGCTTGATAGGGATAAGCTCCTACAATGAGCAGTTCTTC. This sequence joins TRBV5-1 and TRBJ2-1; no clear D. CDR3 size: 16 residues. V was trimmed by 1 base and J by 0 bases, leaving 11 bases between them. Germline CDR1 SGHRS, CDR2 YFSETQ.

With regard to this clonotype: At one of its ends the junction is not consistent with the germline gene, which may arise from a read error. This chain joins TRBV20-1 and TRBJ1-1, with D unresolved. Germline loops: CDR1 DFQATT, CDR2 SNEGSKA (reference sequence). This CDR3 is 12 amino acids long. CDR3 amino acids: CSARDGNTEAFF. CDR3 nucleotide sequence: TGCAGTGCGAGAGACGGGAACACTGAAGCTTTCTTT.

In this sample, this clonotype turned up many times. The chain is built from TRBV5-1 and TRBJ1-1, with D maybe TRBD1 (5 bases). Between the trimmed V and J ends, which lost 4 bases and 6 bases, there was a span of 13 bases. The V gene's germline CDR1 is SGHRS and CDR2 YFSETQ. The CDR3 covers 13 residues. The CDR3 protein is CASSPQGVAEAFF. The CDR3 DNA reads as TGCGCCAGCAGCCCCCAGGGAGTGGCTGAAGCTTTCTTT.

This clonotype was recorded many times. CDR3 loop: CASSRRGDPQETQYF. CDR3 bases: TGCGCCAGCAGCCGAAGAGGCGATCCTCAAGAGACCCAGTACTTC. This chain joins TRBV5-1 and TRBJ2-5, with D unclear. Trimming took off 4 bases at V and 2 bases at J, with 15 bases between the two ends. In germline, CDR1 is SGHRS, CDR2 YFSETQ. The CDR3 totals 15 residues. Full variable domain (missing parts from reference TRBV5-1 and TRBJ2-5): KAGVTQTPRYLIKTRGQQVTLSCSPISGHRSVSWYQQTPGQGLQFLFEYFSETQRNKGNFPGRFSGRQFSNSRSEMNVSTLELGDSALYLCASSRRGDPQETQYFGPGTRLLVL.

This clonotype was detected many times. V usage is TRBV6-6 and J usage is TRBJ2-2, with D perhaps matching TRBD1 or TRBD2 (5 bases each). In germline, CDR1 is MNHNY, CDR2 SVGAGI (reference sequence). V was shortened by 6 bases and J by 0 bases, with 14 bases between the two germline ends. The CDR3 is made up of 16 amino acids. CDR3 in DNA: TGTGCCAGCAGCCCCTTGGGACGTGCGAACACCGGGGAGCTGTTTTTT. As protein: CASSPLGRANTGELFF.

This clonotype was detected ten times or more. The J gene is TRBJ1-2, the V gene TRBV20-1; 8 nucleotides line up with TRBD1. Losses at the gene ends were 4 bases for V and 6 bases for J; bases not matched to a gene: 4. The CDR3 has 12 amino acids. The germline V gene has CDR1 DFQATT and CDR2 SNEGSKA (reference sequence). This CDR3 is CSAKTGDHGYTF. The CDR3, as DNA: TGCAGTGCTAAGACAGGGGACCATGGCTACACCTTC.

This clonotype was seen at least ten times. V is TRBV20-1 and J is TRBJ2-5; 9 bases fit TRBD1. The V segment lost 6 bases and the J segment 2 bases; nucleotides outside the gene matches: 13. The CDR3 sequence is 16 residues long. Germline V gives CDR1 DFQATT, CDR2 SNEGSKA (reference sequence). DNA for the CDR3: TGCAGTGCCCGGAACACCCGGGACAGGGCACAAGAGACCCAGTACTTC. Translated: CSARNTRDRAQETQYF.

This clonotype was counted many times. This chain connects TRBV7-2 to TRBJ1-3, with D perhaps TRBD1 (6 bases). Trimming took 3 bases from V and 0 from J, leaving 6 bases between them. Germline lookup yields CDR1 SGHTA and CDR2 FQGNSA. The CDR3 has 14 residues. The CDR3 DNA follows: TGTGCCAGCAGCTTGGACAGCTCTGGAAACACCATATATTTT. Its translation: CASSLDSSGNTIYF.

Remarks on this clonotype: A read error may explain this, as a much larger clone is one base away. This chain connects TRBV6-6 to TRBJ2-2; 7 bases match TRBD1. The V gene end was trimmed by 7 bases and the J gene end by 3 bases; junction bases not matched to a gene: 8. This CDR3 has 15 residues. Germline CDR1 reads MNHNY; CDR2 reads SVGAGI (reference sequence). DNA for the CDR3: TGTGCCAGCAAAGAGACAGGGTGGGACACCGGGGAGCTGTTTTTT. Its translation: CASKETGWDTGELFF.

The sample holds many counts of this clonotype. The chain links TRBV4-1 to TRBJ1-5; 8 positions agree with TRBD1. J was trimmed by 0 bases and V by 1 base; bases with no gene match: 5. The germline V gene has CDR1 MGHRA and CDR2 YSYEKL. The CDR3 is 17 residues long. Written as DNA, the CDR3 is TGCGCCAGCAGCCAAGGCGGCAGGGGGCCTAGCAATCAGCCCCAGCATTTT. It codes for CASSQGGRGPSNQPQHF.

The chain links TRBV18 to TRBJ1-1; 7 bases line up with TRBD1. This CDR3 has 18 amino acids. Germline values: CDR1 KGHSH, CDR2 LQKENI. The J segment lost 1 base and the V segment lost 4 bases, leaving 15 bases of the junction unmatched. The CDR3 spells CASSLGLRGQNQNTEAFF. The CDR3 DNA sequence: TGTGCCAGCTCACTGGGCTTACGGGGACAGAACCAGAACACTGAAGCTTTCTTT.

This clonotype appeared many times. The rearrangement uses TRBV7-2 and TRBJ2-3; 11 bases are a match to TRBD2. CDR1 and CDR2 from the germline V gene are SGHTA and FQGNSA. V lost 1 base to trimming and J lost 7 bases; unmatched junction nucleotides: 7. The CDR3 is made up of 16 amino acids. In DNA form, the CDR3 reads TGTGCCAGCAGCTTAGGAAGTAGCGGGGGGGCGAATACGCAGTATTTT. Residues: CASSLGSSGGANTQYF.

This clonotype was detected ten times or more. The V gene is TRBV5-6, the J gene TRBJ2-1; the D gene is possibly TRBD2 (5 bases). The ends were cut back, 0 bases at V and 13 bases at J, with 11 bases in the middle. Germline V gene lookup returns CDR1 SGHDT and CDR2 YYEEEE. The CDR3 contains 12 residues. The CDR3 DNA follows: TGTGCCAGCAGCTTGGTAGCAGGAGGCCAGTTCTTC. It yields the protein CASSLVAGGQFF.

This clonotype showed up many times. The DNA of the CDR3 is TGCAGTGCTAGTGACCAAACTGTCCGTTCACCCCTCCACTTT. As protein: CSASDQTVRSPLHF. The chain recombines TRBV20-1 with TRBJ1-6; unclear D gene. CDR1 and CDR2 (germline): DFQATT, SNEGSKA (reference sequence). Between the trimmed V and J ends, which lost 3 bases and 9 bases, there was a span of 15 bases. The CDR3 spans 14 residues.

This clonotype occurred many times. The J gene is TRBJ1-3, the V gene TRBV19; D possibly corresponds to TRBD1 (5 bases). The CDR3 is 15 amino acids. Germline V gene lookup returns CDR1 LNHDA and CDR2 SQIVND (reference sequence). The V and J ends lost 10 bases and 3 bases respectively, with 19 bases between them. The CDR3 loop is CATSGTQILGNTIYF. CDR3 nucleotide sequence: TGTGCCACGTCCGGGACTCAAATTCTTGGAAACACCATATATTTT.

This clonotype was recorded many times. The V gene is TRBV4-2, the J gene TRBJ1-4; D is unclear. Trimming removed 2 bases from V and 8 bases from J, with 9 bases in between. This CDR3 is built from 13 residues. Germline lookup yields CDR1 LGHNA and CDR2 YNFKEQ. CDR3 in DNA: TGTGCCAGCAGCCAAAACGGAGGGGAAAAACTGTTTTTT. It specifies CASSQNGGEKLFF.

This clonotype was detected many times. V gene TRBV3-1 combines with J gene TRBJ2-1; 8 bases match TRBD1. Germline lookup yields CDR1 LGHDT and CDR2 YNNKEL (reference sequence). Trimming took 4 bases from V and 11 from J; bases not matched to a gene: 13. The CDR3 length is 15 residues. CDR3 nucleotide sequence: TGTGCCAGCAGCCCATCACAGGGGGATTTGACTCAGCAGTTCTTC. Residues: CASSPSQGDLTQQFF.

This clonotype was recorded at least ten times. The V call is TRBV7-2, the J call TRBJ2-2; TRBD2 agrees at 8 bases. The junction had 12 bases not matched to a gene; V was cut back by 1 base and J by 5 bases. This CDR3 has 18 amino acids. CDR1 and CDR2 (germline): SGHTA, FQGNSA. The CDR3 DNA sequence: TGTGCCAGCAGCTTAGGCAGGCGGGGGGCGACGAGAACCGGGGAGCTGTTTTTT. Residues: CASSLGRRGATRTGELFF. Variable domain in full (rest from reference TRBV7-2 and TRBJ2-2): GAGVSQSPSNKVTEKGKDVELRCDPISGHTALYWYRQSLGQGLEFLIYFQGNSAPDKSGLPSDRFSAERTGGSVSTLTIQRTQQEDSAVYLCASSLGRRGATRTGELFFGEGSRLTVL.

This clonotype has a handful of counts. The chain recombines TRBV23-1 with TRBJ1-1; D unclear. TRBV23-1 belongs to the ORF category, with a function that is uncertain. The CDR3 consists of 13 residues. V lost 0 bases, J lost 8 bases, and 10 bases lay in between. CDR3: CASSQSRRKEAFF. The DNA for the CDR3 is TGCGCCAGCAGTCAATCGAGACGGAAAGAAGCTTTCTTT.